Listed below are T cell receptor beta chains from one sample, sequenced in a study of blood T cell repertoires in COVID-19. This table comes from immunoSEQ multiplex PCR, and its TCRdb copy is limited to in-frame clones, with some not included. Of about 100,000 clones listed, around four fifths are singletons. Sequencing input: peripheral blood. The receptors originated from a man aged 40-49 years with active or convalescent COVID-19. CDR3s include the opening cysteine and the closing phenylalanine or tryptophan. A D gene is named only where the DNA matches it firmly.

j_call | d_call | v_call | cdr3_aa
TRBJ2-2 | TRBD2 | TRBV5-4 | CATTGGKNTGELFF
TRBJ1-2 | TRBD1 | TRBV7-2 | CASSLGQEGPYGYTF
TRBJ2-7 | NA | TRBV7-2 | CASSLRQVGHEQYF
TRBJ1-3 | TRBD1 | TRBV6-6 | CASSPGPDRVRSGNTIYF
TRBJ1-1 | NA | TRBV12-3/TRBV12-4 | CASSSGPSTEAFF
TRBJ2-2 | TRBD1 | TRBV7-2 | CASSLTRQGRAGELFF
TRBJ1-4 | TRBD1 | TRBV12-3/TRBV12-4 | CASKGQGVEKLFF
TRBJ1-2 | TRBD1 | TRBV11-1 | CASSLRTGATGYTF
TRBJ2-5 | TRBD1 | TRBV19 | CASMGDRGKTQYF
TRBJ1-2 | NA | TRBV3-1/TRBV3-2 | CASSLAAAVGGYTF
TRBJ2-6 | NA | TRBV24-1 | CATSDFSSGANVLTF
TRBJ2-7 | TRBD1 | TRBV5-5 | CASSLETGIPYEQYF
TRBJ2-1 | NA | TRBV5-1 | CASSLLGAGEQFF
TRBJ1-1 | TRBD1 | TRBV9 | CASSPRDQGGFSEAFF
TRBJ1-5 | NA | TRBV3-1/TRBV3-2 | CASSQAGMNQPQHF
TRBJ1-5 | TRBD1 | TRBV27 | CASRELGQGNQPQHF
TRBJ1-4 | TRBD1 | TRBV7-2 | CASRQGPGEKLFF
TRBJ2-1 | TRBD2 | TRBV19 | CASSIVTSGVGEQFF
TRBJ2-5 | TRBD1 | TRBV9 | CASSGGQKETQYF
TRBJ2-5 | NA | TRBV19 | CASSIQRLGEETQYF
TRBJ1-1 | NA | TRBV5-1 | CASSFSGENTEAFF
TRBJ2-2 | NA | TRBV5-4 | CASSYEKGHQGELFF
TRBJ1-4 | NA | TRBV3-1/TRBV3-2 | CASSSRTNEKLFF
TRBJ2-5 | NA | TRBV6-5 | CASSSDREGETQYF
TRBJ2-3 | TRBD2 | TRBV2 | CASSGRLAGTDTQYF
TRBJ1-2 | NA | TRBV6-6 | CASIQGWGYTF
TRBJ1-2 | NA | TRBV12-5 | CASGLSLRVDLGYTF
TRBJ1-2 | NA | TRBV6-5 | CASSYNAGNYGYTF
TRBJ1-5 | NA | TRBV19 | CASSIEAARGGTRNQPQHF